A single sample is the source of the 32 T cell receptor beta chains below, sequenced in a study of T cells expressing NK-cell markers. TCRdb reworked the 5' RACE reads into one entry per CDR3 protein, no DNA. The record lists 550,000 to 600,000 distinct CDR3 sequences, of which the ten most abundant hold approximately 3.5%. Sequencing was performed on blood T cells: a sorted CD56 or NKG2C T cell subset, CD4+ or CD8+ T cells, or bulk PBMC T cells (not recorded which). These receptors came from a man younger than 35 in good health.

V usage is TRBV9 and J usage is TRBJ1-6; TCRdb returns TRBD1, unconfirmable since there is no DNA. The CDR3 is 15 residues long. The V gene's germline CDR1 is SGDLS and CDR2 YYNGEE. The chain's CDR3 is CASSVDGTGNSPLHF.

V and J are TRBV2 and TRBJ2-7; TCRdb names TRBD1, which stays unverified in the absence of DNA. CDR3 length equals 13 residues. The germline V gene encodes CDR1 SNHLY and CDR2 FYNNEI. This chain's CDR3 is CANPPDRDHEQYF.

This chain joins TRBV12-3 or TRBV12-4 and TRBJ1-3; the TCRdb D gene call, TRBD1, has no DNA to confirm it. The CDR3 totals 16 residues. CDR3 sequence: CASSLAITGNGNTIYF.

CDR3 residues: CASCQGRSYNEQFF. This chain links TRBV11-1 with TRBJ2-1. The CDR3 has 14 amino acids. Germline values: CDR1 SGHAT, CDR2 FQDESV (reference sequence).

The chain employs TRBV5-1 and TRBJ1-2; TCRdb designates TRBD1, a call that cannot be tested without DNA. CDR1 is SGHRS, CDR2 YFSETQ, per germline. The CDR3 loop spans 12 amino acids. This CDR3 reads CASSSGTEGYTF.

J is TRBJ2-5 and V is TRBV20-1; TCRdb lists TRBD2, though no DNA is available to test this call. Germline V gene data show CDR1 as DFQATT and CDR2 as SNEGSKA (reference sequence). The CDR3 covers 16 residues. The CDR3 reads CSAREYKREGQETQYF.

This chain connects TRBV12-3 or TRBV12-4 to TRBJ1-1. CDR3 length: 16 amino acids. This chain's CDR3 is CASSLLPPDRNTEAFF.

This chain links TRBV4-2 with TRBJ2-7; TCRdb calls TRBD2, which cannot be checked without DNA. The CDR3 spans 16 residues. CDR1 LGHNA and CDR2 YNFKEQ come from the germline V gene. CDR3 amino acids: CASSQDGLAGTYEQYF.

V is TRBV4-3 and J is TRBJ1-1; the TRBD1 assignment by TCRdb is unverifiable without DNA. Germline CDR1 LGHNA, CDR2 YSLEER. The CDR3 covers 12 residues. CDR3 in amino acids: CASSQDRGQAFF.

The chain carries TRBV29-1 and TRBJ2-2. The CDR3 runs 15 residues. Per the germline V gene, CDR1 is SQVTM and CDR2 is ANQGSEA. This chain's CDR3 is CSVGRVAENTGELFF.

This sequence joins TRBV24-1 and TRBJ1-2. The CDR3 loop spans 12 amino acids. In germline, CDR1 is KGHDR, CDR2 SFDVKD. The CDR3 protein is CATSDKSYGYTF.

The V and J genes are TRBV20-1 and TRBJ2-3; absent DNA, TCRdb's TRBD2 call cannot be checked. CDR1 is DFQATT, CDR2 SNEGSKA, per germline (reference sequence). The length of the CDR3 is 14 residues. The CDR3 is CSASRSRDTDTQYF.

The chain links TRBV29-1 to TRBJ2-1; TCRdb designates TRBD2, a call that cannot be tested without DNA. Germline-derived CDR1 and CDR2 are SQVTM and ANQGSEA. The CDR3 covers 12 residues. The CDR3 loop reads CSALAGNNEQFF.

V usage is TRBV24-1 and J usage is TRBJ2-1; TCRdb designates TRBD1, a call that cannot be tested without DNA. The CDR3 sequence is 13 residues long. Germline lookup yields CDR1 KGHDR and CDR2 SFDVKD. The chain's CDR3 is CATMSGSYNEQFF.

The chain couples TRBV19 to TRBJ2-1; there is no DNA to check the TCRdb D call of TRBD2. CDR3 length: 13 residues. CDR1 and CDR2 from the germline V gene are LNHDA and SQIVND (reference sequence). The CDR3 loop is CASSPGTSAEQFF. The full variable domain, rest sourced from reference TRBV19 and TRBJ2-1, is DGGITQSPKYLFRKEGQNVTLSCEQNLNHDAMYWYRQDPGQGLRLIYYSQIVNDFQKGDIAEGYSVSREKKESFPLTVTSAQKNPTAFYLCASSPGTSAEQFFGPGTRLTVL.

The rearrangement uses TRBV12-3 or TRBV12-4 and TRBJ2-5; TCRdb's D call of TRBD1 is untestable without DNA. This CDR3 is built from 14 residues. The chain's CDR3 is CASSLLRGLKTQYF.

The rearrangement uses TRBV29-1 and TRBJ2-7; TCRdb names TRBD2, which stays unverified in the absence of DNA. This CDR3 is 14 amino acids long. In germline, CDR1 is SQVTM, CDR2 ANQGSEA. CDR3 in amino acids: CSVLADNSPYEQYF.

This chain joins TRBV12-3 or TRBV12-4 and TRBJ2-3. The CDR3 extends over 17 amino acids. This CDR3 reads CASSRAQTDSGTDTQYF.

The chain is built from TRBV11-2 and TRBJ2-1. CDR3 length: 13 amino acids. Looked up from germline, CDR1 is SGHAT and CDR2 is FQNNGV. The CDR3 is CASSWTTYNEQFF.

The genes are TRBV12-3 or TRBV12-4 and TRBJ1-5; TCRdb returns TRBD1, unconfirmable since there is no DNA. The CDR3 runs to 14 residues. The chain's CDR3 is CASTVDRGRQPQHF.

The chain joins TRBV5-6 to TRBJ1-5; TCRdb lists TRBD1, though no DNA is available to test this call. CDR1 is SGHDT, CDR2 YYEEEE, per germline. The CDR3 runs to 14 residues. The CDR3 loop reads CASSLTGTGQPQHF.

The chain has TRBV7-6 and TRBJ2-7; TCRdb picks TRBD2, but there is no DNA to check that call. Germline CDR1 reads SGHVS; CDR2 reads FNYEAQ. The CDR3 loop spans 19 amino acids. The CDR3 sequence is CASSLALGLAGGLAYEQYF.

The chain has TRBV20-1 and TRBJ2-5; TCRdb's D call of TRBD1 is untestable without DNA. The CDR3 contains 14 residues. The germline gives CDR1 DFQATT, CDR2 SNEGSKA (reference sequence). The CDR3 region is CSALEGSGGETQYF.

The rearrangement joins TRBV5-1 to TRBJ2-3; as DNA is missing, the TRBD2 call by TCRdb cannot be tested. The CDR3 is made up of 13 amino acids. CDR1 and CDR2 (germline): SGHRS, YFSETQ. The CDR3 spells CASSPRAGDTQYF.

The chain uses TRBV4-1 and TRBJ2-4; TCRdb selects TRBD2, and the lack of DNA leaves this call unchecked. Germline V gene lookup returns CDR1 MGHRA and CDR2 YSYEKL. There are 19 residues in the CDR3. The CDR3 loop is CASIRRPSSGTIAKNIQYF.

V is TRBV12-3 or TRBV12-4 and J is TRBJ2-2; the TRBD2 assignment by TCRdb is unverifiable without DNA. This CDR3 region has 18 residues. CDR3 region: CASSSGTSGRVHTGELFF.

The CDR3 spells CARGTGERLEQYF. J is TRBJ2-7 and V is TRBV2; lacking DNA, the TRBD1 call made by TCRdb goes unchecked. This CDR3 is built from 13 residues. In germline, CDR1 is SNHLY, CDR2 FYNNEI. Full variable domain (remainder filled in from reference TRBV2 and TRBJ2-7): EPEVTQTPSHQVTQMGQEVILRCVPISNHLYFYWYRQILGQKVEFLVSFYNNEISEKSEIFDDQFSVERPDGSNFTLKIRSTKLEDSAMYFCARGTGERLEQYFGPGTRLTVT.

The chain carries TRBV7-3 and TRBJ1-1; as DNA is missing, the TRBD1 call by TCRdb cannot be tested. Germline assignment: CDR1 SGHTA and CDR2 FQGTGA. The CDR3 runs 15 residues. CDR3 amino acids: CASSPPGWRNTEAFF.

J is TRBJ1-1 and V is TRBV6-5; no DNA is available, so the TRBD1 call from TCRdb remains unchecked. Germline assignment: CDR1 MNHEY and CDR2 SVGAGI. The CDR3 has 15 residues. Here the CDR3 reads CASSYRTGGGPEAFF.

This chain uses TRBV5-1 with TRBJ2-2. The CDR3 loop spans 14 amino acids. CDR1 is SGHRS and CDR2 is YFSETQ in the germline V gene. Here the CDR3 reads CASSMGSGTGELFF.

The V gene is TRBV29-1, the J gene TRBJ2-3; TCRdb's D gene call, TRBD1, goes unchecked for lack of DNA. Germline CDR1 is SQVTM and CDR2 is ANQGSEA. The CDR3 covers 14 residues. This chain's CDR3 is CSVGSPRLTDTQYF.

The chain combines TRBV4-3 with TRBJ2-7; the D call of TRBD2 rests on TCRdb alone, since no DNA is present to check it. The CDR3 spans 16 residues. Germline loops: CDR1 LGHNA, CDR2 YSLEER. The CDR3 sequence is CASSQAHSGMASEQYF.